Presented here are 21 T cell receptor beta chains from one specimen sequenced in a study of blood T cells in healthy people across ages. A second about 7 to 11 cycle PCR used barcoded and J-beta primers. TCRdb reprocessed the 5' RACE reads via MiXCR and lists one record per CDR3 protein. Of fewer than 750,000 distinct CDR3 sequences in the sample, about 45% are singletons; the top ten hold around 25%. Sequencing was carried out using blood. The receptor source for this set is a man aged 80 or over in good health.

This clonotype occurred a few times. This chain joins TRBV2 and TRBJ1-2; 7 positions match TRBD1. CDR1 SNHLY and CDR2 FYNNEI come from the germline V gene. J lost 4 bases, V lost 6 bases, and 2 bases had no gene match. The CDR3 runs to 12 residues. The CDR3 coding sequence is TGTGCCAGCAGCGACAGGGTCTATGGCTACACCTTC. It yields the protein CASSDRVYGYTF.

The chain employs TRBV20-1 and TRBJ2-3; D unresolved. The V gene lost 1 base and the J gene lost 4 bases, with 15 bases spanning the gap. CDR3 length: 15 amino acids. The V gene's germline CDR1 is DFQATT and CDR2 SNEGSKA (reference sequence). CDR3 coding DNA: TGCAGTGCTAGAGCCGGCAGACAAGTGGCAGATACGCAGTATTTT. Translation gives CSARAGRQVADTQYF.

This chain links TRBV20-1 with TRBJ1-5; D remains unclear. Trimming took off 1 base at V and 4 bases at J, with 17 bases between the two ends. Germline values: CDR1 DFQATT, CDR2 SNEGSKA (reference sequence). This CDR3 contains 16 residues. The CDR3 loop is CSARGVAGTRNQPQHF. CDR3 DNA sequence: TGCAGTGCTAGAGGAGTCGCGGGAACACGTAATCAGCCCCAGCATTTT.

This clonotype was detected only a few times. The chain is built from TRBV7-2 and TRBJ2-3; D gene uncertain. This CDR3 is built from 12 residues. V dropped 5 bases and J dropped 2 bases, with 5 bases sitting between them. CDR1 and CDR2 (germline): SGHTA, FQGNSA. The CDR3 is CASSAHTDTQYF. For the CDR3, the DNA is TGTGCCAGCAGCGCACACACAGATACGCAGTATTTT.

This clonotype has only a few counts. DNA of the CDR3: TGTGCCAGCAGCCCCCGGACAGGAAGAGAAGCTTTCTTT. It specifies CASSPRTGREAFF. V is TRBV7-2 and J is TRBJ1-1, with TRBD1 identical over 7 bases. The CDR3 length is 13 residues. The germline V gene has CDR1 SGHTA and CDR2 FQGNSA. With 5 bases clipped from V and 8 bases from J, the junction kept 8 bases outside the gene matches.

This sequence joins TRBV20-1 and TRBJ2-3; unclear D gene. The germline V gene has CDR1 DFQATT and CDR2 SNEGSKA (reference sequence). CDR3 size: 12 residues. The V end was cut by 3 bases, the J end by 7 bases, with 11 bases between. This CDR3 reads CSARLPDYTQYF. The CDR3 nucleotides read TGCAGTGCTAGGCTTCCCGACTATACGCAGTATTTT.

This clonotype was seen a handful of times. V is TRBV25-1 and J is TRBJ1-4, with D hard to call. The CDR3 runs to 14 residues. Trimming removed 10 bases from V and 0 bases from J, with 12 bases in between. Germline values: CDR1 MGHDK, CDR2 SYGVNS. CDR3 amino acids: CATTWGATNEKLFF. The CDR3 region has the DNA TGTGCCACCACCTGGGGTGCAACTAATGAAAAACTGTTTTTT.

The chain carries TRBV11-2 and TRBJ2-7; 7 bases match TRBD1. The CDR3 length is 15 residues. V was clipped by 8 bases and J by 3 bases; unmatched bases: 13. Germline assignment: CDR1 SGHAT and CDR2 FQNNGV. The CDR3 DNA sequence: TGTGCCAGCGGCCTACGACAGGGTAGATGCTACGAGCAGTACTTC. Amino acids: CASGLRQGRCYEQYF.

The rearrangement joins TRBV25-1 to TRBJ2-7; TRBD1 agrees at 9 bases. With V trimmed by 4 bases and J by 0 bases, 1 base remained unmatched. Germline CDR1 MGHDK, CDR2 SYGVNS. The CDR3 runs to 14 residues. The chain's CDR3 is CASSATGGSYEQYF. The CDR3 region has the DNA TGTGCCAGCAGTGCGACAGGGGGCTCCTACGAGCAGTACTTC.

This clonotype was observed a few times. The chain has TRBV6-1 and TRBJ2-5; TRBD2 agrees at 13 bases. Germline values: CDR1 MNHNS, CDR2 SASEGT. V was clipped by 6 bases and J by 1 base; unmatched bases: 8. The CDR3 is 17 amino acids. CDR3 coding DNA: TGTGCCAGCAGCCGCCTGACTAGCGGGGGGATCCAAGAGACCCAGTACTTC. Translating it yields CASSRLTSGGIQETQYF.

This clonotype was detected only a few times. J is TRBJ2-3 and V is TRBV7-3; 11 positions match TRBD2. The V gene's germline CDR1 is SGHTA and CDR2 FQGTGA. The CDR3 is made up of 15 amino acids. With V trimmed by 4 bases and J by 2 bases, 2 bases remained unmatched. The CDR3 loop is CASSSGLAATDTQYF. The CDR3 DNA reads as TGTGCCAGCAGCTCGGGACTAGCGGCCACAGATACGCAGTATTTT.

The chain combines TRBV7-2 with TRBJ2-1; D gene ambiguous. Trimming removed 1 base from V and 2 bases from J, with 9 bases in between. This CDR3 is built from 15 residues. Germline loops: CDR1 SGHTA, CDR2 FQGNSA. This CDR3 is CASSLVSATYNEQFF. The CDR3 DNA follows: TGTGCCAGCAGCTTAGTTAGTGCGACCTACAATGAGCAGTTCTTC.

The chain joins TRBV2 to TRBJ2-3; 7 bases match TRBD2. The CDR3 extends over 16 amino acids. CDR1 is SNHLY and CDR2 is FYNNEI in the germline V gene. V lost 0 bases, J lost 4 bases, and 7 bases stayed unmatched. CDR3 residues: CASSEARLAEADTQYF. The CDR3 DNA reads TGTGCCAGCAGTGAAGCGCGGCTAGCGGAGGCAGATACGCAGTATTTT. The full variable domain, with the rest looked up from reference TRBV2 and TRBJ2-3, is EPEVTQTPSHQVTQMGQEVILRCVPISNHLYFYWYRQILGQKVEFLVSFYNNEISEKSEIFDDQFSVERPDGSNFTLKIRSTKLEDSAMYFCASSEARLAEADTQYFGPGTRLTVL.

CDR3 sequence reads: CASSLLRESQFF. CDR3 sequence (DNA): TGTGCCAGCAGCTTATTGCGGGAGTCCCAGTTCTTC. The chain employs TRBV7-2 and TRBJ2-1; 7 bases match TRBD2. The J segment lost 13 bases and the V segment lost 2 bases, leaving 5 bases of the junction unmatched. This CDR3 is 12 amino acids long. Germline V gene sequence: CDR1 SGHTA, CDR2 FQGNSA.

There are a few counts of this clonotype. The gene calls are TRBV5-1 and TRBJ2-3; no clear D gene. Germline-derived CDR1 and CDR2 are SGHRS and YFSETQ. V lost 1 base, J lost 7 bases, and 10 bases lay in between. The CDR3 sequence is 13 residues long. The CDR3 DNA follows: TGCGCCAGCAGCTTGAATGTCCAGAATACGCAGTATTTT. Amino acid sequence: CASSLNVQNTQYF.

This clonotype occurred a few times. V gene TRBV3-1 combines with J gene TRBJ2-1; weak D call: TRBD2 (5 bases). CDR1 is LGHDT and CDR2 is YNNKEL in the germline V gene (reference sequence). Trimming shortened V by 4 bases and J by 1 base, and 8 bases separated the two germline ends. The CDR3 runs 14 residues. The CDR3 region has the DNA TGTGCCAGCAGCCTACGGGAATCCTACAATGAGCAGTTCTTC. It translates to CASSLRESYNEQFF.

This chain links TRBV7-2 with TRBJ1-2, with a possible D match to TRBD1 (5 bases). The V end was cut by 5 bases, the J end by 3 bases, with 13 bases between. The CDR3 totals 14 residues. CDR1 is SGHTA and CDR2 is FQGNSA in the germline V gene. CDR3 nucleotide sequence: TGTGCCAGCAGCCGCGAGGGGCCCCACTATGGCTACACCTTC. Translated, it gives CASSREGPHYGYTF.

CDR3 loop: CASREQGRGSNEQFF. The CDR3 nucleotides read TGTGCCAGCAGGGAACAGGGTCGGGGCAGCAATGAGCAGTTCTTC. This chain connects TRBV28 to TRBJ2-1, with D possibly TRBD1 on 6 matching bases. The germline V and J ends were trimmed by 6 bases and 6 bases, with 18 bases remaining between them. Germline V lookup: CDR1 MDHEN, CDR2 SYDVKM. CDR3 length: 15 residues.

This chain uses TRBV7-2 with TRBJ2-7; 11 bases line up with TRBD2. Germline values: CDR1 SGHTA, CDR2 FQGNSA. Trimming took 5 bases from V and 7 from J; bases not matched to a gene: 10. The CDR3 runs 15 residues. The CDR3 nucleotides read TGTGCCAGCAGCGTAGTAGCGGGGGGGCCCCTTGAGCAGTACTTC. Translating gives CASSVVAGGPLEQYF.

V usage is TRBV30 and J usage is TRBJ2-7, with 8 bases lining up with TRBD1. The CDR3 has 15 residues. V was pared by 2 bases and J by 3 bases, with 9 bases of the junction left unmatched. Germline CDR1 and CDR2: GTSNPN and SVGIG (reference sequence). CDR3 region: CAWSSRGQANYEQYF. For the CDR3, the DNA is TGTGCCTGGAGTTCCCGGGGACAGGCGAACTACGAGCAGTACTTC.

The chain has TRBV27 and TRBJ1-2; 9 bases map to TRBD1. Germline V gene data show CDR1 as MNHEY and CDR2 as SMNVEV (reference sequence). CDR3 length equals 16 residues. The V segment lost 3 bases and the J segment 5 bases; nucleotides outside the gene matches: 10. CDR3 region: CASSFFSRTGAYGYTF. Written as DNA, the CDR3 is TGTGCCAGCAGTTTTTTTTCTAGGACAGGGGCGTATGGCTACACCTTC.